Following are 26 T cell receptor beta chains from one sample sequenced in a study of human T cells and chemical hapten exposure. Time point noted: patch test 2, 6 weeks after DPC sensitization. As to treatment: therapeutic diphenylcyclopropenone sensitization with weekly scalp DPC. TCRdb processed the RACE reads anew with MiXCR; each CDR3 protein has one entry. This sample has about 140,000 distinct CDR3 sequences; 12% occur once, and the top ten carry under 1.5%. The sample consisted of whole blood, taken in connection with sensitization to the hapten diphenylcyclopropenone (DPC). These receptors were obtained from a woman between 50 and 59 years old with alopecia areata. Some clones in this sample may be carry-over from other donors' samples.

This clonotype was picked up a small number of times. The chain joins TRBV12-3 or TRBV12-4 to TRBJ2-3; D gene unclear. Trimming took 5 bases from V and 2 from J, leaving 5 bases between them. The CDR3 covers 12 residues. The CDR3 DNA sequence: TGTGCCAGCAGTAGACCCACAGATACGCAGTATTTT. It is translated as CASSRPTDTQYF.

This clonotype turned up a few times. The chain has TRBV10-3 and TRBJ2-5, with 10 bases identical to TRBD2. The V and J ends lost 10 bases and 7 bases, in that order; junction bases with no gene match: 9. CDR3 length: 13 residues. The germline CDR1 and CDR2 sequences are ENHRY and SYGVKD. As DNA, the CDR3 is TGTGCCACCGGGACTAGCGCCAGTGGGACCCAGTACTTC. Translating it yields CATGTSASGTQYF.

This clonotype showed up many times. The chain combines TRBV9 with TRBJ1-5; no clear D. The CDR3 runs 14 residues. Germline V gene sequence: CDR1 SGDLS, CDR2 YYNGEE. Trimming left V 2 bases short and J 1 base short, with 7 bases between. The CDR3 DNA follows: TGTGCCAGCAGCGTTGATGAAAGCAATCAGCCCCAGCATTTT. It codes for CASSVDESNQPQHF.

There are many counts of this clonotype. The rearrangement joins TRBV11-2 to TRBJ1-2; D is ambiguous. The V and J ends lost 2 bases and 4 bases respectively, with 8 bases between them. This CDR3 is built from 13 residues. CDR1 and CDR2 from the germline V gene are SGHAT and FQNNGV. The chain's CDR3 is CASSLPSPYGYTF. Written as DNA, the CDR3 is TGTGCCAGCAGCTTACCGTCTCCCTATGGCTACACCTTC.

In its sample, this clonotype was seen a few times. The V and J genes are TRBV14 and TRBJ2-1; unclear D gene. Deletions cut 1 base from V and 0 bases from J, with 22 bases between. The CDR3 length is 20 residues. The germline V gene encodes CDR1 SGHDN and CDR2 FVKESK. Here the CDR3 DNA reads TGTGCCAGCAGCCAAGTCAATACAGTGGCAGCTCTAAGCTCCTACAATGAGCAGTTCTTC. Translating gives CASSQVNTVAALSSYNEQFF. Full variable domain (remainder filled in from reference TRBV14 and TRBJ2-1): EAGVTQFPSHSVIEKGQTVTLRCDPISGHDNLYWYRRVMGKEIKFLLHFVKESKQDESGMPNNRFLAERTGGTYSTLKVQPAELEDSGVYFCASSQVNTVAALSSYNEQFFGPGTRLTVL.

This clonotype was observed at least ten times. The CDR3 sequence: CSARDPGGDSSGNTIYF. The CDR3 bases are TGCAGTGCTAGAGATCCTGGAGGGGATAGCTCTGGAAACACCATATATTTT. J is TRBJ1-3 and V is TRBV20-1; a possible D gene is TRBD1 (5 bases). This CDR3 has 17 residues. Trimming took off 0 bases at V and 0 bases at J, with 15 bases between the two ends. Germline CDR1 is DFQATT and CDR2 is SNEGSKA (reference sequence).

This clonotype was recorded many times. The chain links TRBV11-2 to TRBJ2-1; no firm D call. The germline V and J ends were trimmed by 5 bases and 6 bases, with 8 bases remaining between them. Germline V CDR1 and CDR2: SGHAT, FQNNGV. This CDR3 comprises 12 residues. CDR3: CASSPFGNEQFF. The CDR3 nucleotides are TGTGCCAGCAGCCCGTTTGGCAATGAGCAGTTCTTC. Based on the CDR3 plus reference TRBV11-2 and TRBJ2-1, the full variable domain is EAGVAQSPRYKIIEKRQSVAFWCNPISGHATLYWYQQILGQGPKLLIQFQNNGVVDDSQLPKDRFSAERLKGVDSTLKIQPAKLEDSAVYLCASSPFGNEQFFGPGTRLTVL.

This rearrangement joins TRBV6-2 or TRBV6-3 to TRBJ1-5; TRBD1 matches at 10 bases. V lost 0 bases and J lost 4; bases outside the gene matches: 9. Germline CDR1 MNHEY, CDR2 SVGEGT. The CDR3 extends over 18 amino acids. In DNA, the CDR3 is TGTGCCAGCAGTTACTCGGCGGGGACAGGGGTTAGAAATCAGCCCCAGCATTTT. Residues: CASSYSAGTGVRNQPQHF.

This clonotype was observed at least ten times. V gene TRBV18 combines with J gene TRBJ1-1, with TRBD1 matching 9 bases. The CDR3 runs 14 residues. The germline gives CDR1 KGHSH, CDR2 LQKENI. V dropped 6 bases and J dropped 4; count of bases not matched to a gene: 6. CDR3 in amino acids: CASSPDRGGTEAFF. In DNA form, the CDR3 reads TGTGCCAGCTCGCCTGACAGGGGGGGCACTGAAGCTTTCTTT.

V gene TRBV20-1 combines with J gene TRBJ2-3; D assignment may be TRBD1 or TRBD2 (5 bases each). CDR1 and CDR2 from the germline V gene are DFQATT and SNEGSKA (reference sequence). This CDR3 has 15 residues. V gave up 4 bases and J gave up 4 bases, with 18 bases separating them. The CDR3 sequence is CSATERGPLADTQYF. CDR3 in DNA: TGCAGTGCTACCGAGAGGGGACCCCTCGCAGATACGCAGTATTTT.

This chain joins TRBV19 and TRBJ2-1, with D perhaps TRBD1 or TRBD2 (6 bases each). Germline values: CDR1 LNHDA, CDR2 SQIVND (reference sequence). The CDR3 is made up of 16 amino acids. V lost 2 bases and J 3 bases, leaving 14 bases between the germline ends. The CDR3 here is CASSIWLGGGYNEQFF. In DNA, the CDR3 is TGTGCCAGTAGTATATGGCTGGGGGGCGGCTACAATGAGCAGTTCTTC.

This rearrangement joins TRBV20-1 to TRBJ2-1, with 10 bases matching TRBD2. This CDR3 has 19 residues. The junction had 15 bases not matched to a gene; V was cut back by 4 bases and J by 0 bases. Per germline, CDR1 DFQATT and CDR2 SNEGSKA (reference sequence). CDR3 residues: CSAKRQLAGGPSSYNEQFF. The CDR3 DNA reads TGCAGTGCTAAAAGGCAATTAGCGGGAGGACCCAGCTCCTACAATGAGCAGTTCTTC.

This clonotype was detected many times. The chain joins TRBV7-9 to TRBJ2-2; tentatively, D is TRBD1 (5 bases). Trimming shortened V by 3 bases and J by 5 bases, and 7 bases separated the two germline ends. CDR1 is SEHNR, CDR2 FQNEAQ, per germline (reference sequence). The CDR3 runs 13 residues. Here the CDR3 DNA reads TGTGCCAGCAGCTTTAGACAGACCGGGGAGCTGTTTTTT. Translated: CASSFRQTGELFF.

This clonotype was picked up many times. V usage is TRBV24-1 and J usage is TRBJ2-3; tentatively, D is TRBD1 (6 bases). CDR1 and CDR2 from the germline V gene are KGHDR and SFDVKD. This CDR3 contains 15 residues. V dropped 5 bases and J dropped 2 bases, with 13 bases sitting between them. The CDR3 sequence is CATSGTEDDTDTQYF. The CDR3 DNA reads as TGTGCCACCAGTGGGACAGAAGACGACACAGATACGCAGTATTTT.

V is TRBV29-1 and J is TRBJ2-1, with D possibly being TRBD1 (5 bases). CDR1 SQVTM and CDR2 ANQGSEA come from the germline V gene. V was trimmed by 3 bases and J by 8 bases, leaving 20 bases between them. The CDR3 spans 15 residues. CDR3 in DNA: TGCAGCGTTGACCTCCCAGGGCGAAATTTCGATGAGCAGTTCTTC. This gives the protein CSVDLPGRNFDEQFF.

This chain connects TRBV7-9 to TRBJ2-2; TRBD2 matches at 9 bases. CDR1 is SEHNR, CDR2 FQNEAQ, per germline (reference sequence). V lost 2 bases to trimming and J lost 3 bases; unmatched junction nucleotides: 1. This CDR3 has 15 amino acids. Written as DNA, the CDR3 is TGTGCCAGCAGCTTATCTAGCGGGGACACCGGGGAGCTGTTTTTT. This sequence encodes CASSLSSGDTGELFF.

This clonotype appeared many times. The chain carries TRBV4-1 and TRBJ2-6; D is ambiguous. In germline, CDR1 is MGHRA, CDR2 YSYEKL. V dropped 4 bases and J dropped 2 bases, with 12 bases sitting between them. This CDR3 spans 16 amino acids. For the CDR3, the DNA is TGCGCCAGCAGCCTGACCATGGATACTGGGGCCAACGTCCTGACTTTC. Translating gives CASSLTMDTGANVLTF.

This chain connects TRBV5-4 to TRBJ2-7; D tentatively fits TRBD1 or TRBD2 (5 bases each). This CDR3 region has 14 residues. Trimming took 0 bases from V and 3 from J, leaving 10 bases between them. The germline V gene has CDR1 SGHNT and CDR2 YYREEE (reference sequence). The CDR3, as DNA: TGTGCCAGCAGCTTGGAATCAGGGAGCTACGAGCAGTACTTC. This encodes CASSLESGSYEQYF. The entire variable domain, with the rest obtained from reference TRBV5-4 and TRBJ2-7, is as follows: ETGVTQSPTHLIKTRGQQVTLRCSSQSGHNTVSWYQQALGQGPQFIFQYYREEENGRGNFPPRFSGLQFPNYSSELNVNALELDDSALYLCASSLESGSYEQYFGPGTRLTVT.

This sequence joins TRBV12-3 or TRBV12-4 and TRBJ2-7; 8 nucleotides agree with TRBD1. V was clipped by 6 bases and J by 7 bases; unmatched bases: 14. The length of the CDR3 is 15 residues. CDR3 sequence: CASRSTGARSSEQYF. The CDR3 nucleotides are TGTGCCAGCAGATCGACAGGGGCCAGATCAAGTGAGCAGTACTTC.

The chain recombines TRBV6-5 with TRBJ2-7, with D perhaps given as TRBD1 or TRBD2 (7 bases each). V lost 2 bases and J lost 3, with 11 bases in between. This CDR3 spans 14 amino acids. Per germline, CDR1 MNHEY and CDR2 SVGAGI. Here the CDR3 reads CASSYSGTDYEQYF. In DNA, the CDR3 is TGTGCCAGCAGTTACAGCGGGACAGACTACGAGCAGTACTTC.

This clonotype was counted between two and nine times. The chain uses TRBV19 and TRBJ2-4; D gene unclear. This CDR3 is built from 15 residues. Looked up from germline, CDR1 is LNHDA and CDR2 is SQIVND (reference sequence). The V and J ends lost 7 bases and 4 bases respectively, with 17 bases between them. For the CDR3, the DNA is TGTGCCAGTAACCCCCCTGGGGTGACAAAAAACATTCAGTACTTC. Translated, it gives CASNPPGVTKNIQYF.

This clonotype was picked up many times. The rearrangement joins TRBV12-3 or TRBV12-4 to TRBJ1-1; TRBD1 might be the D (5 bases). Trimming cost V 1 base and J 5 bases, with 14 bases left between them. The CDR3 runs to 15 residues. DNA for the CDR3: TGTGCCAGCAGTTTAGGCCCCGGGGGGATTACTGAAGCTTTCTTT. This encodes CASSLGPGGITEAFF.

V gene TRBV14 combines with J gene TRBJ2-6, with 7 nucleotides matching TRBD1. This CDR3 has 16 residues. V lost 6 bases and J lost 2; bases outside the gene matches: 7. From germline, CDR1 is SGHDN and CDR2 FVKESK. The CDR3 DNA sequence: TGTGCCAGCAGTTCTGCCAGGGGGACTGGGGCCAACGTCCTGACTTTC. Translation gives CASSSARGTGANVLTF. The full variable domain, its missing parts supplied by reference TRBV14 and TRBJ2-6, is EAGVTQFPSHSVIEKGQTVTLRCDPISGHDNLYWYRRVMGKEIKFLLHFVKESKQDESGMPNNRFLAERTGGTYSTLKVQPAELEDSGVYFCASSSARGTGANVLTFGAGSRLTVL.

This clonotype was counted between two and nine times. CDR3 residues: CAWSSDYSNQPQHF. DNA of the CDR3: TGTGCCTGGAGTTCGGATTATAGCAATCAGCCCCAGCATTTT. The chain links TRBV30 to TRBJ1-5; no definite D call. Trimming took 2 bases from V and 0 from J, leaving 8 bases between them. The germline V gene encodes CDR1 GTSNPN and CDR2 SVGIG (reference sequence). The CDR3 runs to 14 residues.

There are a few counts of this clonotype. The CDR3 DNA is TGCGCCAGCAGCACGACAGGGGACACTGAAGCTTTCTTT. Amino acids: CASSTTGDTEAFF. This chain joins TRBV5-1 and TRBJ1-1; TRBD1 agrees at 8 bases. There are 13 residues in the CDR3. Trimming took 4 bases from V and 3 from J; bases not matched to a gene: 2. CDR1 SGHRS and CDR2 YFSETQ come from the germline V gene.

This chain uses TRBV2 with TRBJ2-3; the D gene is possibly TRBD1 (6 bases). Trimming left V 1 base short and J 5 bases short, with 13 bases between. This CDR3 has 15 residues. CDR1 and CDR2 (germline): SNHLY, FYNNEI. CDR3 sequence (DNA): TGTGCCAGCAGTGAAGGCAGGGGAGTGATAGATACGCAGTATTTT. Encoded protein: CASSEGRGVIDTQYF. Drawing the rest from reference TRBV2 and TRBJ2-3, the complete variable domain is EPEVTQTPSHQVTQMGQEVILRCVPISNHLYFYWYRQILGQKVEFLVSFYNNEISEKSEIFDDQFSVERPDGSNFTLKIRSTKLEDSAMYFCASSEGRGVIDTQYFGPGTRLTVL.